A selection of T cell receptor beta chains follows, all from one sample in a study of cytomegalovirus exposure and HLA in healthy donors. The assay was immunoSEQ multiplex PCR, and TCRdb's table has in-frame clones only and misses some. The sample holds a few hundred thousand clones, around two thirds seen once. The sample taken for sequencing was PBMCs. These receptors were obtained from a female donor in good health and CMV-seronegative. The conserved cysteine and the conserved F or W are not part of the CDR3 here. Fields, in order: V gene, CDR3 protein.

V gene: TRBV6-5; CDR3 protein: ASSYLGGGYEQY
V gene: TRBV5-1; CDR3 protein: ASSEGAPSGANVLT
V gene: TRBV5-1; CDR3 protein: ANTLDGGSTGELF
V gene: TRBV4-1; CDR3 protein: ASSQVGGAGTEAF
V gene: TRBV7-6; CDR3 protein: ASSLGAITEQF
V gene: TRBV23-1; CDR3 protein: ASSQSGRNRESRCTGELF
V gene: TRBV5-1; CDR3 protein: ASSLRQEDTGELF
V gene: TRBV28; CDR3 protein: ASSAPGTGILYGYT
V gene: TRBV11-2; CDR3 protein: ASSRTSGRSPWEQY
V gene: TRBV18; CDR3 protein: ASSPRQGGGETQY
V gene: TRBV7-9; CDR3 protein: SSSPQGWEQY
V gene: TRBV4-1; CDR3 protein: ASSQRRPGQGVRETEAF
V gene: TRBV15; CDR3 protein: ATSRDLTSVNEQF
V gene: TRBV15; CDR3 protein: ATSRAARPSGFSTDTQY
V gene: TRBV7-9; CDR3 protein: SSSSNQQGSNYGYT
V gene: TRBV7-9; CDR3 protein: ASSSPTSDDEQF
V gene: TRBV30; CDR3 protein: AWSFTDRVDEQF
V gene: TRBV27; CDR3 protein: ASRRGGTTSYEQY
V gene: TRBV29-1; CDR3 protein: SASWRFGANTEAF
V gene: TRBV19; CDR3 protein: ASREGAHYNEQF
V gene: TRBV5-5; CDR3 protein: ASSLAGQLF
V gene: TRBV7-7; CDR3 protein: ASSLAGGRAHGELF
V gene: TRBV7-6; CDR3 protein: ASSWGTDLDEKLF
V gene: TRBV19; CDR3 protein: ASLPGSIPTHTEAF
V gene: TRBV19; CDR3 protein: ASQDSMFYRLHYFEQY
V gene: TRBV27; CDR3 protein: ASSLGGPLH
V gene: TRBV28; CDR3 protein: ASTGNLPSEQF
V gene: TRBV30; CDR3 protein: AWSGRRAGLAYEQY
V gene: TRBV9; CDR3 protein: ASSASGDPNQPQH
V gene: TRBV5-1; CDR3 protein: ASSFIAGEGNEQF
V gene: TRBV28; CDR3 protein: ASRSRQNTEAF
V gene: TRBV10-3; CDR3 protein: AISELGTGAYEQY
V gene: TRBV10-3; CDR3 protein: ATRTSGGIGIQY
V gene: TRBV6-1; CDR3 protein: ASSLTGEGTEAF
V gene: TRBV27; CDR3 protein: ASSLYRQGRNYGYT
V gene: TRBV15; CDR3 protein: ATSKPLLNQPQH
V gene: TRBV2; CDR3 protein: ASRTPGRGSNEKLF
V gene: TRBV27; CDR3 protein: ASSLSGGMNTEAF
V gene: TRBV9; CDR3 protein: ASSPDLISSYEQY
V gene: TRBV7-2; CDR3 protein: ASSLGQGEAEAF
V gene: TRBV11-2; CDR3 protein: ASSTLGGQPADTQY
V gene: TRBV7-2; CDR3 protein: ASSLEVGKTTEAF
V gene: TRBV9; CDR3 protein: ASSVESDYLNEQF
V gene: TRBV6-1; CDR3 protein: ASSEALRLAGSPGEQF
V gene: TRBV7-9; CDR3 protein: ASSSTGITEAF
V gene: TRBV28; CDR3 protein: ASTTTGKYEQY
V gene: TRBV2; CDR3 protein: ASNVLHNEQF
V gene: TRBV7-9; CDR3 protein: ASSSVGGRLRDNEQF